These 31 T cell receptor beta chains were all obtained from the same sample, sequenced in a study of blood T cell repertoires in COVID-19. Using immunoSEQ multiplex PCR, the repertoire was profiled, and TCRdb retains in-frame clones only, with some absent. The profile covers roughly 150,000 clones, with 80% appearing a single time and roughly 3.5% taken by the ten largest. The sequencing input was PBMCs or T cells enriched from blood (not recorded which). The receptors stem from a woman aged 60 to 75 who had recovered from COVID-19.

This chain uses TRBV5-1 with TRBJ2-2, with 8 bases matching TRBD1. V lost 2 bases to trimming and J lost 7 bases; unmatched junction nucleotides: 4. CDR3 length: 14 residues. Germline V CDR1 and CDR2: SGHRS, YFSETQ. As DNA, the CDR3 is TGCGCCAGCAGCTTAGGACAGGGTGGCGGGGAGCTGTTTTTT. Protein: CASSLGQGGGELFF. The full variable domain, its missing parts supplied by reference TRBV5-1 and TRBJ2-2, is KAGVTQTPRYLIKTRGQQVTLSCSPISGHRSVSWYQQTPGQGLQFLFEYFSETQRNKGNFPGRFSGRQFSNSRSEMNVSTLELGDSALYLCASSLGQGGGELFFGEGSRLTVL.

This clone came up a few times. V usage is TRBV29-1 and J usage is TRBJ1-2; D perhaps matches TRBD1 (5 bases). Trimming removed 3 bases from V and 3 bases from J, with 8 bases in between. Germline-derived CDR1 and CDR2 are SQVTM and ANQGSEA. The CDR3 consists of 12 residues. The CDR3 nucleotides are TGCAGCGTTGAGCAGGGCGACTATGGCTACACCTTC. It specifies CSVEQGDYGYTF.

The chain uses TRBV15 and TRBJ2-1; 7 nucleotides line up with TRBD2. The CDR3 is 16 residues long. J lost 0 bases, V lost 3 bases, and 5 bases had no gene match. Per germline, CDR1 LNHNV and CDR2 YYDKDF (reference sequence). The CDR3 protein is CATSSSGDRSYNEQFF. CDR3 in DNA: TGTGCCACCAGCAGCAGCGGGGACCGCTCCTACAATGAGCAGTTCTTC.

The DNA for the CDR3 is TGCGCCAGCAGCCACTCGGGGAGGAATGAGCAGTTCTTC. Residues: CASSHSGRNEQFF. The chain combines TRBV4-1 with TRBJ2-1, with D maybe TRBD2 (6 bases). V was shortened by 3 bases and J by 7 bases, with 10 bases between the two germline ends. CDR1 MGHRA and CDR2 YSYEKL come from the germline V gene. The CDR3 covers 13 residues.

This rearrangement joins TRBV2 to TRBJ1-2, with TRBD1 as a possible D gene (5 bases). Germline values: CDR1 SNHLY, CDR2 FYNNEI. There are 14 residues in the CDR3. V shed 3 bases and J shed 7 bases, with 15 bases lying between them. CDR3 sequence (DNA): TGTGCCAGCAGTGAGGGCAGGGATATGTTTGGCTACACCTTC. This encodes CASSEGRDMFGYTF.

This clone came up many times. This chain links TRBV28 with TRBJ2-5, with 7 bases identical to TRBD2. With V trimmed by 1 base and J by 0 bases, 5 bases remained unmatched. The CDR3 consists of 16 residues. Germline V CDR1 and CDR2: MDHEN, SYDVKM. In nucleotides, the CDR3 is TGTGCCAGCAGTTTATTGGGTAGCGGGTACCAAGAGACCCAGTACTTC. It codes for CASSLLGSGYQETQYF.

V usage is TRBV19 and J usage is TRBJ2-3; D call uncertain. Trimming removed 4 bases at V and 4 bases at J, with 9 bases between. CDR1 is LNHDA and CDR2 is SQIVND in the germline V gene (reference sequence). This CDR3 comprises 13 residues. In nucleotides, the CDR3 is TGTGCCAGTAGTAATCGGTACGCAGATACGCAGTATTTT. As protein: CASSNRYADTQYF.

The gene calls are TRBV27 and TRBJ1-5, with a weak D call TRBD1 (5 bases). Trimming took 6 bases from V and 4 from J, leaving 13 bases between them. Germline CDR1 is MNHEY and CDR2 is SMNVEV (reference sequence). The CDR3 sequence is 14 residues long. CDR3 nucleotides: TGTGCCAGCAGCTATACAGGTGGGAATCAGCCCCAGCATTTT. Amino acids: CASSYTGGNQPQHF.

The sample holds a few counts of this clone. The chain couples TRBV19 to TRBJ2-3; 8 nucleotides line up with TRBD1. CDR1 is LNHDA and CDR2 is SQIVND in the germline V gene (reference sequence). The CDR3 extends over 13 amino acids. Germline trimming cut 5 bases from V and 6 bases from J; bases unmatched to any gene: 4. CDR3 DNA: TGTGCCAGTAGTTCAGGACAGGGCGATACGCAGTATTTT. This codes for CASSSGQGDTQYF. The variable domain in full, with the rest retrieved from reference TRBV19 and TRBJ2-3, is DGGITQSPKYLFRKEGQNVTLSCEQNLNHDAMYWYRQDPGQGLRLIYYSQIVNDFQKGDIAEGYSVSREKKESFPLTVTSAQKNPTAFYLCASSSGQGDTQYFGPGTRLTVL.

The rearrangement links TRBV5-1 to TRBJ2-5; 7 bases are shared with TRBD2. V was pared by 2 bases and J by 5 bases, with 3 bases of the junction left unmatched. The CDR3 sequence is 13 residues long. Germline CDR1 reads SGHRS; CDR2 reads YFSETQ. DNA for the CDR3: TGCGCCAGCAGCTTTGGGGGAGGGGAGACCCAGTACTTC. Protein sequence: CASSFGGGETQYF.

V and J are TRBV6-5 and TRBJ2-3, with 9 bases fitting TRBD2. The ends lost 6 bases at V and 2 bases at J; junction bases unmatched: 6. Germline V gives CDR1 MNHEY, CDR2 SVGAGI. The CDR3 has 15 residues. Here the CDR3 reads CASSPSGGSTDTQYF. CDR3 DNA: TGTGCCAGCAGCCCGAGCGGGGGGTCCACAGATACGCAGTATTTT.

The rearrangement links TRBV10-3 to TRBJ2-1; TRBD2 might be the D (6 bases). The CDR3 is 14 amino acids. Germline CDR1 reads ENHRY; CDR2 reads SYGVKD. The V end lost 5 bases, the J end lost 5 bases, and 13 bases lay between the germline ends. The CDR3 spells CAISWTNTNNEQFF. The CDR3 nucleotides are TGTGCCATCAGTTGGACTAATACTAACAATGAGCAGTTCTTC.

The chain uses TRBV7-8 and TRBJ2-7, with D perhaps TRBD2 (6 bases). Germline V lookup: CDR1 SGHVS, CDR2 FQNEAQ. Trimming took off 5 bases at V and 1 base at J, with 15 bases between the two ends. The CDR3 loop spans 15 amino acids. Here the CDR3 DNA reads TGTGCCAGCAGCCCTAACCGGGGGAGTTCCTACGAGCAGTACTTC. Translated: CASSPNRGSSYEQYF.

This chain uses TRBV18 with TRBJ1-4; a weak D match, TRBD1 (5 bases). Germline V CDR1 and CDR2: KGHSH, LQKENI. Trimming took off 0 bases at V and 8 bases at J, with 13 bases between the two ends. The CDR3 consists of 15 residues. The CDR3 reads CASSPPRGIGEKLFF. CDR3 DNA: TGTGCCAGCTCACCACCAAGGGGTATAGGAGAAAAACTGTTTTTT.

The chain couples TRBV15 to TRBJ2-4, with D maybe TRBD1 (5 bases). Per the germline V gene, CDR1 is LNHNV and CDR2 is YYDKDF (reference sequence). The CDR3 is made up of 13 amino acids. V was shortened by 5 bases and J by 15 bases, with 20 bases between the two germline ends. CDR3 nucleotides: TGTGCCACCAGCCCACAATATCAGGGCGCCGCGTACTTC. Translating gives CATSPQYQGAAYF.

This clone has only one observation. CDR3 residues: CASSQDSRGVYEQYF. The CDR3 DNA follows: TGTGCCAGCAGCCAAGATAGCCGGGGGGTGTACGAGCAGTACTTC. This chain links TRBV3-1 (or the pseudogene TRBV3-2) with TRBJ2-7; 7 positions match TRBD2. The CDR3 runs 15 residues. Germline CDR1 reads LGHDT; CDR2 reads YNNKEL (reference sequence). J gave up 4 bases and V 0 bases, and 6 bases lay outside the gene matches.

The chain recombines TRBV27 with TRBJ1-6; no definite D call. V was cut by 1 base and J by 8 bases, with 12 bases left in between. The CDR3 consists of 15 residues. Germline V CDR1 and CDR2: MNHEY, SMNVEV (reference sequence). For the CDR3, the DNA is TGTGCCAGCAGTTTATTCGGGGTCGGGCATTCACCCCTCCACTTT. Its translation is CASSLFGVGHSPLHF.

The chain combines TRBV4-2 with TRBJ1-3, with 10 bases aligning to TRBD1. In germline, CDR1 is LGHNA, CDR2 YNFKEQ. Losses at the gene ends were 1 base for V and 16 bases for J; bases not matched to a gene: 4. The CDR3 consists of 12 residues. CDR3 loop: CASSQGQGAIYF. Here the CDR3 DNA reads TGTGCCAGCAGCCAAGGACAGGGGGCTATCTATTTT.

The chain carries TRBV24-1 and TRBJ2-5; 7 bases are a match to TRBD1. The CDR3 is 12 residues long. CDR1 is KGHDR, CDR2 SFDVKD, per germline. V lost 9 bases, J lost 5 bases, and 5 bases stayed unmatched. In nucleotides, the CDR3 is TGTGCCACCGGGACAGATTTGGAGACCCAGTACTTC. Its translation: CATGTDLETQYF.

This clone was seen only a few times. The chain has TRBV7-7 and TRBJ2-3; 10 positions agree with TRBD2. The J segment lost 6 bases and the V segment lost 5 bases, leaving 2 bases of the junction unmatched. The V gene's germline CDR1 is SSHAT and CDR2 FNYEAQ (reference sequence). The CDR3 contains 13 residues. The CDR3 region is CASSPSGSDTQYF. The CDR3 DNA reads TGTGCCAGCAGCCCTAGCGGGAGCGATACGCAGTATTTT. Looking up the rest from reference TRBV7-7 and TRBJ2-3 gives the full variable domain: GAGVSQSPRYKVTKRGQDVTLRCDPISSHATLYWYQQALGQGPEFLTYFNYEAQPDKSGLPSDRFSAERPEGSISTLTIQRTEQRDSAMYRCASSPSGSDTQYFGPGTRLTVL.

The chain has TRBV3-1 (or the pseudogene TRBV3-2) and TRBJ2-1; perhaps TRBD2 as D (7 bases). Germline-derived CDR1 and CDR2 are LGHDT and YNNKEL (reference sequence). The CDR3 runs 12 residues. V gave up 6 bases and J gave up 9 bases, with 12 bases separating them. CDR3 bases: TGTGCCAGCAGTCGAGGGGGGGTTGAGCAGTTCTTC. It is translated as CASSRGGVEQFF.

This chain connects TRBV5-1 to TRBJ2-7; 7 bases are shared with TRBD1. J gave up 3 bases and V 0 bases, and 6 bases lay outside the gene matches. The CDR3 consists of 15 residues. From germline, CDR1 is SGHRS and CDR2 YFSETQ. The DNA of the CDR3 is TGCGCCAGCAGCTTGGGACAGGGAATCGTCTACGAGCAGTACTTC. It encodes CASSLGQGIVYEQYF.

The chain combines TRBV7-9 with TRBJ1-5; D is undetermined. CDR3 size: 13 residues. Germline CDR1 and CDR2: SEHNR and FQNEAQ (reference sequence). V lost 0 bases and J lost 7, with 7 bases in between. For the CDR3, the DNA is TGTGCCAGCAGCTTAGCCAGAGGCCAGCCCCAGCATTTT. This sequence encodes CASSLARGQPQHF.

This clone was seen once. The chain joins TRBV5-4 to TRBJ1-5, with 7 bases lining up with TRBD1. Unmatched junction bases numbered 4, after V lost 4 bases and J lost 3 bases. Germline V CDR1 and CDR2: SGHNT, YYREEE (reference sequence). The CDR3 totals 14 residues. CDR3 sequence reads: CASSETGANQPQHF. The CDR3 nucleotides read TGTGCCAGCAGCGAAACAGGGGCCAATCAGCCCCAGCATTTT.

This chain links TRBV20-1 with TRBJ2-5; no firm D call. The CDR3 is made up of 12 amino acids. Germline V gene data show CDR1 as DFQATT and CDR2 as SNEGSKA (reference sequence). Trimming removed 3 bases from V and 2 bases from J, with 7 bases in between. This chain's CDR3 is CSASFAQETQYF. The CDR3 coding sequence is TGCAGTGCTAGTTTCGCGCAAGAGACCCAGTACTTC.

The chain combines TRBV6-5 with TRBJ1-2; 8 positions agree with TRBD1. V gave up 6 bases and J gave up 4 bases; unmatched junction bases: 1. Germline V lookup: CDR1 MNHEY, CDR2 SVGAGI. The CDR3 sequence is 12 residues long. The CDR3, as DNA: TGTGCCAGCAGGGACAGGGCCTATGGCTACACCTTC. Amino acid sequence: CASRDRAYGYTF.

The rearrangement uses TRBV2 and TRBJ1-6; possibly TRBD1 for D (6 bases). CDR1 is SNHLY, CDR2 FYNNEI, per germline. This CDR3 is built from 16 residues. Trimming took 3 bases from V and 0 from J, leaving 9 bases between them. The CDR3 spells CASSEEDSSYNSPLHF. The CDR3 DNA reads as TGTGCCAGCAGTGAGGAGGACAGCTCCTATAATTCACCCCTCCACTTT. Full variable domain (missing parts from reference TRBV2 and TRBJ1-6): EPEVTQTPSHQVTQMGQEVILRCVPISNHLYFYWYRQILGQKVEFLVSFYNNEISEKSEIFDDQFSVERPDGSNFTLKIRSTKLEDSAMYFCASSEEDSSYNSPLHFGNGTRLTVT.

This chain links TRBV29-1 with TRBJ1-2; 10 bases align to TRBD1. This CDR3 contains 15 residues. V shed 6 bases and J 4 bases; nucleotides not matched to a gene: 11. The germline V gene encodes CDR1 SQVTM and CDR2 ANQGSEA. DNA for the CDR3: TGCAGCGTAATGATAGATCGGACAGGGGGCTATGGCTACACCTTC. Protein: CSVMIDRTGGYGYTF.

This chain's CDR3 is CAWSVLAQETQYF. CDR3 DNA sequence: TGTGCCTGGAGTGTACTAGCTCAAGAGACCCAGTACTTC. The genes are TRBV30 and TRBJ2-5; maybe TRBD2 (6 bases). Germline CDR1 is GTSNPN and CDR2 is SVGIG (reference sequence). Trimming removed 0 bases at V and 2 bases at J, with 7 bases between. CDR3 length: 13 amino acids.

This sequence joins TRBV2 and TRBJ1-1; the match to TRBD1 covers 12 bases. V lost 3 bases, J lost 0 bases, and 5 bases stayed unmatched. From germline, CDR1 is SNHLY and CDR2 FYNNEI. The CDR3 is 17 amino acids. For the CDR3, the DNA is TGTGCCAGCAGTGACGGGGACAGGGGGCCATTGAACACTGAAGCTTTCTTT. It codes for CASSDGDRGPLNTEAFF.

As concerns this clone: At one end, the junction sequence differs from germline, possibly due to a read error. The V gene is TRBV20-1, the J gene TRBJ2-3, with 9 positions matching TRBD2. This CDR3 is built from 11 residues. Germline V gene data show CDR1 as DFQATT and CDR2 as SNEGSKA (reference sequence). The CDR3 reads CSAAGGDVFGF. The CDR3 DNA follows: TGCAGTGCTGCGGGGGGGGATGTGTTTGGATTT.